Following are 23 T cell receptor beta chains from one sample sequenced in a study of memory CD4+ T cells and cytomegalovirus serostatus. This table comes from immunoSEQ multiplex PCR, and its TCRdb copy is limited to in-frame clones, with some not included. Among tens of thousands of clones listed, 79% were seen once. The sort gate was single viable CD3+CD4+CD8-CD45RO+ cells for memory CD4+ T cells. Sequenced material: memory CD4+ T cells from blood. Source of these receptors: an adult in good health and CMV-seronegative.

The CDR3: CASSLELQSHGEQYF. The CDR3 DNA sequence: TGCGCCAGCAGCCTAGAATTACAGTCCCACGGCGAGCAGTACTTC. V is TRBV4-1 and J is TRBJ2-5; D uncertain. The DNA end lines up better with TRBJ2-7; the J call may be wrong. Germline CDR1 reads MGHRA; CDR2 reads YSYEKL. The length of the CDR3 is 15 residues.

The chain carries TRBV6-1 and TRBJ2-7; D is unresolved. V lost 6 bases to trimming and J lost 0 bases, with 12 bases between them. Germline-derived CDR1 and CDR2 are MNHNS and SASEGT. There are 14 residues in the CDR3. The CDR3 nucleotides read TGTGCCAGCAGCTGGACCAAGAGCTCCTACGAGCAGTACTTC. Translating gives CASSWTKSSYEQYF.

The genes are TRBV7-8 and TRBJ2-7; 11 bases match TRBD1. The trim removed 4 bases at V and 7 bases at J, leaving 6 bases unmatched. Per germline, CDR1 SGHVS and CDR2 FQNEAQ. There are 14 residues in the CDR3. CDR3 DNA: TGTGCCAGCAGCTCCTGGACAGGGGGCGAGGAGCAGTACTTC. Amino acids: CASSSWTGGEEQYF.

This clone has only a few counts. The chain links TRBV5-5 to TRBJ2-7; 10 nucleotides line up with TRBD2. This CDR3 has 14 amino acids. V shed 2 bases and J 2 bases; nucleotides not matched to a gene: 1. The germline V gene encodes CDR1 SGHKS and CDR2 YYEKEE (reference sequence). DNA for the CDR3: TGTGCCAGCAGCTTTAGCGGGGGGACCTACGAGCAGTACTTC. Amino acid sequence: CASSFSGGTYEQYF.

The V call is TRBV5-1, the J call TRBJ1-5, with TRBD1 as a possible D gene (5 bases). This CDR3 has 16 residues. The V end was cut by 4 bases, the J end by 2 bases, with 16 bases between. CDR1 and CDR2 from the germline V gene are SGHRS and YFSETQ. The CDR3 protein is CASSIGPPGGNQPQHF. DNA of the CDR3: TGCGCCAGCAGCATCGGGCCCCCGGGGGGCAATCAGCCCCAGCATTTT.

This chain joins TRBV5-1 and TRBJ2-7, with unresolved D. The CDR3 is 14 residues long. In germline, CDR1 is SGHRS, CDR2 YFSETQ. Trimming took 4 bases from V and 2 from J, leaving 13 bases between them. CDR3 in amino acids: CASSPQSSAYEQYF. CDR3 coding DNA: TGCGCCAGCAGCCCTCAGTCCTCGGCCTACGAGCAGTACTTC.

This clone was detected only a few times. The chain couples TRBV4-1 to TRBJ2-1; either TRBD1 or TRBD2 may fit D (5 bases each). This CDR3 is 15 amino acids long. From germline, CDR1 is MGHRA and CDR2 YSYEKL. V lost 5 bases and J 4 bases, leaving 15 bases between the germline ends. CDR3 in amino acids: CASSRSGAEYNEQFF. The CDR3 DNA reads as TGCGCCAGCAGCAGGTCCGGGGCAGAATACAATGAGCAGTTCTTC.

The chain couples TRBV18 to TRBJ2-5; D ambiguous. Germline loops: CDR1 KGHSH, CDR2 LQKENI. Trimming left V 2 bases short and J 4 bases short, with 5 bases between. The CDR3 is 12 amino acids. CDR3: CASSPRGETQYF. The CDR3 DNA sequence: TGTGCCAGCTCACCAAGAGGAGAGACCCAGTACTTC.

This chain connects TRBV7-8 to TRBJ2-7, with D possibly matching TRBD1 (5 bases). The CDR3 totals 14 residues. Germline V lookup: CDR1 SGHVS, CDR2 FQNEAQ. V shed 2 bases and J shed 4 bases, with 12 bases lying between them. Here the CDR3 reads CASSLNGGAYEQYF. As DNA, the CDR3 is TGTGCCAGCAGCTTAAACGGTGGGGCGTACGAGCAGTACTTC.

CDR3 residues: CASSTASSGHTDTQYF. In DNA form, the CDR3 reads TGTGCCAGCTCAACCGCCAGTAGCGGACATACAGATACGCAGTATTTT. This rearrangement joins TRBV18 to TRBJ2-3, with D possibly matching TRBD2 (6 bases). V was clipped by 5 bases and J by 3 bases, with 18 bases between them. Germline-derived CDR1 and CDR2 are KGHSH and LQKENI. The CDR3 is 16 residues long.

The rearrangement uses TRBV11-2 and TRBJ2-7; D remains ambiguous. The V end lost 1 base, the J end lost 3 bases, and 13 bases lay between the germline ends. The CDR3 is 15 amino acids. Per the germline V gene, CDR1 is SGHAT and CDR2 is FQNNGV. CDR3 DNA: TGTGCCAGCAGCTTAGTAAGCAGGACCGACTACGAGCAGTACTTC. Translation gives CASSLVSRTDYEQYF.

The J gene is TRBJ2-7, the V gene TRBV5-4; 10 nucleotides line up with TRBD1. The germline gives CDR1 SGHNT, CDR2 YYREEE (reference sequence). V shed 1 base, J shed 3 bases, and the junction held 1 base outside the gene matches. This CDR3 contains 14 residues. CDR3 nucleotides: TGTGCCAGCAGCTTGCGGACAGGGGGCTACGAGCAGTACTTC. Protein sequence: CASSLRTGGYEQYF.

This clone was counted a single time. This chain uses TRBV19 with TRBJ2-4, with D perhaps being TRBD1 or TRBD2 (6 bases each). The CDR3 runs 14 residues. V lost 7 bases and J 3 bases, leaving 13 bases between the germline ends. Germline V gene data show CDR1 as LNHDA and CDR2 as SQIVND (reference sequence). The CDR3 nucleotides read TGTGCCAGTAAACAGGGAGGTGACAAAAACATTCAGTACTTC. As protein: CASKQGGDKNIQYF. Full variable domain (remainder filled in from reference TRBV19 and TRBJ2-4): DGGITQSPKYLFRKEGQNVTLSCEQNLNHDAMYWYRQDPGQGLRLIYYSQIVNDFQKGDIAEGYSVSREKKESFPLTVTSAQKNPTAFYLCASKQGGDKNIQYFGAGTRLSVL.

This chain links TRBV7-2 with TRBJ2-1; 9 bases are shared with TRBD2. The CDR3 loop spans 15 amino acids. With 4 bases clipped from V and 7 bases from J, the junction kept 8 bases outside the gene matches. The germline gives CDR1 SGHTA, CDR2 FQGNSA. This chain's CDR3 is CASSYILAGRNEQFF. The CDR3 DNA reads TGTGCCAGCAGCTATATACTAGCGGGTAGGAATGAGCAGTTCTTC.

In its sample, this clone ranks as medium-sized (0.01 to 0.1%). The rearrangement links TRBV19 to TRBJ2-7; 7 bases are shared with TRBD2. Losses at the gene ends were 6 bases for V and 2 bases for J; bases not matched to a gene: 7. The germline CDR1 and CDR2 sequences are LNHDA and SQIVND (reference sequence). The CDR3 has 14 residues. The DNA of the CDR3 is TGTGCCAGTAGAATTTGGGAGGGAGCCTACGAGCAGTACTTC. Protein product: CASRIWEGAYEQYF.

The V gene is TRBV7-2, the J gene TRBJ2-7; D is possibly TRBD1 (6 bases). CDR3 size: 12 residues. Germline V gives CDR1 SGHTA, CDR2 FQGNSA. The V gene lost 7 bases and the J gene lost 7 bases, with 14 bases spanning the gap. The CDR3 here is CASTLRGSEQYF. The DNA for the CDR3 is TGTGCCAGCACCCTGAGGGGGAGTGAGCAGTACTTC.

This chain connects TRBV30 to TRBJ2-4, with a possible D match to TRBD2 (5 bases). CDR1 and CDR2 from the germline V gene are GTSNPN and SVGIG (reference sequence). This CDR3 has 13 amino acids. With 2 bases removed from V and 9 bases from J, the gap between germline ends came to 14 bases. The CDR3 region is CAWSIQRIGIQYF. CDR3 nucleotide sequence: TGTGCCTGGAGTATACAGCGGATCGGCATTCAGTACTTC.

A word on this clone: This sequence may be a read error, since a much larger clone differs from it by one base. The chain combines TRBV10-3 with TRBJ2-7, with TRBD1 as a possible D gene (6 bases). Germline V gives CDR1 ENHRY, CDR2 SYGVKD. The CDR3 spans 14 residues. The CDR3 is CTISEGDKPYEQYF. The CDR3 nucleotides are TGTACCATCAGTGAGGGGGACAAGCCCTACGAGCAGTACTTC.

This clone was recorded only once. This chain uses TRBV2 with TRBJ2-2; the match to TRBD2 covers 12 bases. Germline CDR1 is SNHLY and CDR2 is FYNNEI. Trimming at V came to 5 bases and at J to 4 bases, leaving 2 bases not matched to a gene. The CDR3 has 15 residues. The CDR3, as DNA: TGTGCCAGCAGTCGACTAGCGGGAGCCACCGGGGAGCTGTTTTTT. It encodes CASSRLAGATGELFF.

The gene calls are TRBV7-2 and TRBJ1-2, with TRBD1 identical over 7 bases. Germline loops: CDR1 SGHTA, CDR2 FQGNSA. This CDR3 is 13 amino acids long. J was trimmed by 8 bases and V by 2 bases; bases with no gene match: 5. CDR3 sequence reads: CASSLRGLGGYTF. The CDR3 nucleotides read TGTGCCAGCAGCTTAAGGGGGCTGGGCGGCTACACCTTC. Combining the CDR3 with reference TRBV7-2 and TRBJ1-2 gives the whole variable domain GAGVSQSPSNKVTEKGKDVELRCDPISGHTALYWYRQSLGQGLEFLIYFQGNSAPDKSGLPSDRFSAERTGGSVSTLTIQRTQQEDSAVYLCASSLRGLGGYTFGSGTRLTVV.

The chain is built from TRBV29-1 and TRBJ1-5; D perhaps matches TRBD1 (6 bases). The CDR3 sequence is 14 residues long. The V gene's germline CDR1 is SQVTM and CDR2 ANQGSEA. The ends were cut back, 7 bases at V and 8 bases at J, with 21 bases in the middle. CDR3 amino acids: CSAKNGGRTEPQHF. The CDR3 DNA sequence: TGCAGCGCCAAAAACGGGGGCCGGACAGAGCCCCAGCATTTT.

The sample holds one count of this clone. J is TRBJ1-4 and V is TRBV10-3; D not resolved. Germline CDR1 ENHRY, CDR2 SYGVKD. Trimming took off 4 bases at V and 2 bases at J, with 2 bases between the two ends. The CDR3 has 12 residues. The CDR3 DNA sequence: TGTGCCATCAGTGCCACTAATGAAAAACTGTTTTTT. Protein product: CAISATNEKLFF.

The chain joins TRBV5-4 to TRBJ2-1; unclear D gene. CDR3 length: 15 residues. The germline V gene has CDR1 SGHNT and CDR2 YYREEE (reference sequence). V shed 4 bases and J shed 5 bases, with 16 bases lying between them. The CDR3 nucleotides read TGTGCCAGCAGCCGCCCGCGCGTACTTGACAATGAGCAGTTCTTC. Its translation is CASSRPRVLDNEQFF.